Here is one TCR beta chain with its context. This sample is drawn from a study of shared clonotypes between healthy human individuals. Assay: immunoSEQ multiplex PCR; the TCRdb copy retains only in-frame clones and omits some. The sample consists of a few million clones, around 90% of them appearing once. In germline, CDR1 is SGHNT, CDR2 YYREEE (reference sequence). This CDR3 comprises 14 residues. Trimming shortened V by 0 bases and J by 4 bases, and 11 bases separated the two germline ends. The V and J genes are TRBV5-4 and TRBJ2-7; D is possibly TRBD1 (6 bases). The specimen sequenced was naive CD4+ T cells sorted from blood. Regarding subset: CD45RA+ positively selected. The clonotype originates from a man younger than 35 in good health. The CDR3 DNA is TGTGCCAGCAGCTTGGGGGTTACAGGGTACGAGCAGTACTTC. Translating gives CASSLGVTGYEQYF.